The 5 T cell receptor beta chains in this list originate from one sample, sequenced in a study of T cells after yellow fever vaccination. TCRdb called the 5' RACE reads again in MiXCR, with one record for every CDR3 protein. Of under 250,000 distinct CDR3 sequences in the sample, about 3% are singletons; the top ten hold approximately 3%. The specimen comprised CD4+ T cells sorted from PBMCs, sampled 10 days after the yellow fever booster vaccination. These receptors came from a man younger than 35 who received the YFV17D yellow fever vaccine.

This clonotype came up many times. Its ends do not fully match the called genes, so a read error is possible. This rearrangement joins TRBV7-2 to TRBJ2-1, with D possibly matching TRBD2 (6 bases). Germline V gene lookup returns CDR1 SGHTA and CDR2 FQGNSA. The CDR3 has 15 residues. CDR3 protein: CASSLEFRGNKEQFF. CDR3 coding DNA: TGTGCCAGCAGCTTAGAATTTCGCGGGAACAAGGAGCAGTTCTTC.

J is TRBJ2-3 and V is TRBV20-1; D gene uncertain. V was pared by 6 bases and J by 3 bases, with 16 bases between. Germline V CDR1 and CDR2: DFQATT, SNEGSKA (reference sequence). The CDR3 is 14 amino acids. This chain's CDR3 is CSAAVPAVTDTQYF. CDR3 nucleotide sequence: TGCAGTGCCGCCGTGCCTGCGGTAACAGATACGCAGTATTTT.

A few counts support this clonotype. J is TRBJ1-3 and V is TRBV6-5; D unresolved. V was trimmed by 7 bases and J by 0 bases, leaving 19 bases between them. The CDR3 is 17 residues long. Germline V CDR1 and CDR2: MNHEY, SVGAGI. In DNA form, the CDR3 reads TGTGCCAGCACCCCACGCACGGTTGAAGTCTCTGGAAACACCATATATTTT. Protein product: CASTPRTVEVSGNTIYF.

This clonotype was seen ten or more times. This chain joins TRBV20-1 and TRBJ2-3; D is possibly TRBD1 (5 bases). This CDR3 spans 14 amino acids. Trimming removed 5 bases from V and 0 bases from J, with 12 bases in between. Germline-derived CDR1 and CDR2 are DFQATT and SNEGSKA (reference sequence). The CDR3 nucleotides read TGCAGTGCTGGTGTAGGGGCTAGCACAGATACGCAGTATTTT. Translation gives CSAGVGASTDTQYF.

The chain uses TRBV7-2 and TRBJ2-7; D call uncertain. The germline gives CDR1 SGHTA, CDR2 FQGNSA. This CDR3 has 14 residues. V was clipped by 4 bases and J by 6 bases, with 16 bases between them. CDR3 residues: CASSYTPDPPEQYF. In DNA form, the CDR3 reads TGTGCCAGCAGCTACACTCCCGACCCGCCCGAGCAGTACTTC.